This entry lists 13 T cell receptor beta chains sequenced from one sample in a study of T cells in Graves' hyperthyroidism and ophthalmopathy. Amplification of TCR beta CDR3 regions was performed using RNA transcripts as template. Using the HTBI primer set, a first-round RT-PCR was run on the TCR CDR3. TCRdb re-derived calls from the multiplex PCR reads in MiXCR, one entry per CDR3 protein. The sample contains 700,000 or so distinct CDR3 sequences, about 16% of which appear only once. Sequenced material: blood. The receptor set was obtained from a man between 18 and 35 years old with Graves' hyperthyroidism.

This clonotype occurred many times. This chain uses TRBV20-1 with TRBJ2-1, with TRBD2 matching over 7 bases. V lost 3 bases and J lost 2; bases outside the gene matches: 7. Germline assignment: CDR1 DFQATT and CDR2 SNEGSKA (reference sequence). CDR3 length: 15 residues. CDR3 region: CSASGLSGTYNEQFF. CDR3 nucleotide sequence: TGCAGTGCTAGCGGACTAAGCGGGACCTACAATGAGCAGTTCTTC.

The gene calls are TRBV20-1 and TRBJ2-5; 9 bases map to TRBD2. The CDR3 covers 13 residues. Germline trimming cut 2 bases from V and 5 bases from J; bases unmatched to any gene: 3. CDR1 DFQATT and CDR2 SNEGSKA come from the germline V gene (reference sequence). The CDR3 reads CSARRREGETQYF. The CDR3 nucleotides are TGCAGTGCTAGAAGGCGGGAGGGGGAGACCCAGTACTTC.

This clonotype was observed a few times. The rearrangement links TRBV9 to TRBJ2-5, with 10 bases fitting TRBD1. In germline, CDR1 is SGDLS, CDR2 YYNGEE. The junction had 7 bases not matched to a gene; V was cut back by 3 bases and J by 5 bases. The CDR3 loop spans 15 amino acids. The chain's CDR3 is CASSEGTGEWETQYF. The CDR3 nucleotides read TGTGCCAGCAGCGAGGGGACAGGGGAGTGGGAGACCCAGTACTTC.

The chain recombines TRBV11-2 with TRBJ2-3; 9 positions agree with TRBD2. Per germline, CDR1 SGHAT and CDR2 FQNNGV. CDR3 length: 16 residues. J lost 2 bases, V lost 4 bases, and 7 bases had no gene match. CDR3 residues: CASSSRLAGNTDTQYF. The CDR3 DNA follows: TGTGCCAGCAGCTCCCGGCTAGCGGGGAACACAGATACGCAGTATTTT.

The chain uses TRBV30 and TRBJ2-1, with 9 positions matching TRBD1. The V gene's germline CDR1 is GTSNPN and CDR2 SVGIG (reference sequence). The CDR3 sequence is 15 residues long. The J segment lost 4 bases and the V segment lost 4 bases, leaving 8 bases of the junction unmatched. CDR3 sequence: CAWKFTGGPYNEQFF. The CDR3 nucleotides are TGTGCCTGGAAGTTTACAGGGGGCCCATACAATGAGCAGTTCTTC.

The table lists this clonotype with many counts. J is TRBJ2-3 and V is TRBV20-1; TRBD1 might be the D (5 bases). The CDR3 is 15 amino acids. The V gene lost 4 bases and the J gene lost 4 bases, with 18 bases spanning the gap. CDR1 DFQATT and CDR2 SNEGSKA come from the germline V gene (reference sequence). This CDR3 is CSATVTAGIPDTQYF. For the CDR3, the DNA is TGCAGTGCTACGGTGACTGCAGGGATTCCAGATACGCAGTATTTT.

J is TRBJ2-2 and V is TRBV10-2, with D perhaps TRBD2 (6 bases). In germline, CDR1 is WSHSY, CDR2 SAAADI. The CDR3 totals 12 residues. Trimming took 11 bases from V and 7 from J, leaving 14 bases between them. The DNA for the CDR3 is TGCGCCGCACGCGGGACCAGCGGGGAGCTGTTTTTT. It encodes CAARGTSGELFF.

This clonotype was recorded a few times. V and J are TRBV28 and TRBJ2-2, with D unresolved. The CDR3 is 11 amino acids. The V gene's germline CDR1 is MDHEN and CDR2 SYDVKM. CDR3 protein: CAARNTGELFF. CDR3 coding DNA: TGTGCGGCTAGAAACACCGGGGAGCTGTTTTTT.

This clonotype has a handful of counts. One base away lies a much larger clone, so this may be a sequencing read error. V and J are TRBV27 and TRBJ2-7, with 8 bases matching TRBD2. Germline CDR1 MNHEY, CDR2 SMNVEV (reference sequence). This CDR3 contains 14 residues. Unmatched junction bases numbered 6, after V lost 3 bases and J lost 5 bases. As DNA, the CDR3 is TGTGCCAGCAGTTTTTCCGGGACTAGAAACGAGCAGTACTTC. Protein sequence: CASSFSGTRNEQYF.

This clonotype occurred many times. V and J are TRBV2 and TRBJ2-7; weak D call: TRBD1 (5 bases). Trimming pared 7 bases from V and 7 bases from J, leaving 14 bases between. The CDR3 covers 12 residues. The germline CDR1 and CDR2 sequences are SNHLY and FYNNEI. DNA for the CDR3: TGTGCCAGCACCCAAGGGGCTATAGAGCAGTACTTC. Its protein is CASTQGAIEQYF.

This clonotype has more than one count but fewer than ten. V and J are TRBV6-5 and TRBJ2-2; D ambiguous. Germline V gives CDR1 MNHEY, CDR2 SVGAGI. This CDR3 has 15 residues. The V end lost 1 base, the J end lost 5 bases, and 11 bases lay between the germline ends. As DNA, the CDR3 is TGTGCCAGCAGTTACTTGATGGTAGGAACCGGGGAGCTGTTTTTT. Its protein is CASSYLMVGTGELFF.

This clonotype was seen many times. The chain joins TRBV18 to TRBJ2-1; 15 nucleotides match TRBD2. Germline V gene sequence: CDR1 KGHSH, CDR2 LQKENI. The CDR3 is 15 amino acids. Unmatched junction bases numbered 6, after V lost 6 bases and J lost 9 bases. CDR3 DNA sequence: TGTGCCAGCTCCCCGCAGGGACTAGCGGGAGGTGAGCAGTTCTTC. As protein: CASSPQGLAGGEQFF.

The CDR3 spells CSASNRLAAGTDTQYF. The CDR3 DNA reads as TGCAGTGCTAGTAACCGGCTAGCGGCAGGCACAGATACGCAGTATTTT. V and J are TRBV20-1 and TRBJ2-3; 7 nucleotides agree with TRBD2. Per germline, CDR1 DFQATT and CDR2 SNEGSKA (reference sequence). This CDR3 contains 16 residues. V gave up 3 bases and J gave up 1 base; unmatched junction bases: 10.